This T cell receptor beta chain was identified during a study of human T cells and chemical hapten exposure. Study-wide background: Patients were mainly female, each with alopecia areata, totalis or universalis.

The germline V gene encodes CDR1 LNHDA and CDR2 SQIVND (reference sequence). V shed 4 bases and J 5 bases; nucleotides not matched to a gene: 12. This CDR3 contains 16 residues. Regarding time point: patch test 3, about 24 weeks after DPC sensitization. Treatment here: therapeutic diphenylcyclopropenone sensitization with weekly scalp DPC. As to this clonotype: Its antigen remains unknown.

Single cDNA molecules in the library carried unique molecular identifiers attached during preparation. TCRdb fed the RACE reads into MiXCR, producing one record per CDR3 protein. Altogether roughly 69,000 distinct CDR3 sequences are present, approximately 10% being singletons, with the ten largest covering about 2%. Overall study findings and caveats: All donors were alopecia patients, so their immunity may differ from that of healthy people.

This clonotype was sampled from a woman in her thirties with alopecia areata. Some clones in this sample may be carry-over from other donors' samples. The material was whole blood, obtained in connection with sensitization to the hapten diphenylcyclopropenone (DPC). The chain employs TRBV19 and TRBJ1-2; 8 bases are a match to TRBD1. The CDR3 nucleotides are TGTGCCAGTAGTACAACCGGGACAGGCGCACCTTATGGCTACACCTTC. Translated: CASSTTGTGAPYGYTF.